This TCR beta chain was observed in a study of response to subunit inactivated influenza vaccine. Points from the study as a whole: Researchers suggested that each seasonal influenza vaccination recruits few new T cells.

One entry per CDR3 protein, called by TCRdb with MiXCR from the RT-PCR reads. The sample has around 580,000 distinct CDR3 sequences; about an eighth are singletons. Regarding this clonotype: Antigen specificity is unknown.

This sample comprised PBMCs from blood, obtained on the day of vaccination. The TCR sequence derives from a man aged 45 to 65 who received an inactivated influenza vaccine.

The chain's CDR3 is CASSPHIGGHTEAFF. In DNA form, the CDR3 reads TGTGCCAGCAGCCCCCACATTGGGGGACACACTGAAGCTTTCTTT. This rearrangement joins TRBV9 to TRBJ1-1, with TRBD1 as a possible D gene (5 bases). The CDR3 spans 15 residues. Trimming removed 4 bases from V and 3 bases from J, with 16 bases in between. Germline CDR1 is SGDLS and CDR2 is YYNGEE.